This T cell receptor beta chain was sequenced in a study of radiotherapy plus CTLA-4 blockade in lung cancer. Germline lookup yields CDR1 SNHLY and CDR2 FYNNEI. The CDR3 runs to 13 residues. The V end lost 6 bases, the J end lost 10 bases, and 13 bases lay between the germline ends. Assay: immunoSEQ multiplex PCR; the TCRdb copy retains only in-frame clones and omits some. The sample shows 83,000 or so clones, roughly 87% of them seen only once. This TCR came from a human donor with non-small cell lung cancer who had stable disease on radiotherapy plus ipilimumab. Sample: peripheral blood, taken from a patient treated with radiotherapy plus ipilimumab. The chain combines TRBV2 with TRBJ1-6; D unclear. CDR3 residues: CASSQSGASPLHF. The CDR3 bases are TGTGCCAGCAGCCAGTCGGGTGCCTCACCCCTCCACTTT.